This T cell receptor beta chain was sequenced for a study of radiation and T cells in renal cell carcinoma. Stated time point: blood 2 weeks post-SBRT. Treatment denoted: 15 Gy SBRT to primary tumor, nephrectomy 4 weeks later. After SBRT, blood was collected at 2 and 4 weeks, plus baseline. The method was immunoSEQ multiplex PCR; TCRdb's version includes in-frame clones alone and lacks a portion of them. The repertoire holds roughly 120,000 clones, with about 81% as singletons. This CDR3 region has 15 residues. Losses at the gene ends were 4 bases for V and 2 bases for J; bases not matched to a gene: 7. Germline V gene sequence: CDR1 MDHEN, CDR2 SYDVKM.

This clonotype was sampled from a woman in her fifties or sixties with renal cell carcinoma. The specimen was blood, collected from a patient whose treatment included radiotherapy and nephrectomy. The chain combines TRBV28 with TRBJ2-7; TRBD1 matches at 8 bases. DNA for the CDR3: TGTGCCAGCAGTTCACCGGGACAGGCAGCCTACGAGCAGTACTTC. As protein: CASSSPGQAAYEQYF.